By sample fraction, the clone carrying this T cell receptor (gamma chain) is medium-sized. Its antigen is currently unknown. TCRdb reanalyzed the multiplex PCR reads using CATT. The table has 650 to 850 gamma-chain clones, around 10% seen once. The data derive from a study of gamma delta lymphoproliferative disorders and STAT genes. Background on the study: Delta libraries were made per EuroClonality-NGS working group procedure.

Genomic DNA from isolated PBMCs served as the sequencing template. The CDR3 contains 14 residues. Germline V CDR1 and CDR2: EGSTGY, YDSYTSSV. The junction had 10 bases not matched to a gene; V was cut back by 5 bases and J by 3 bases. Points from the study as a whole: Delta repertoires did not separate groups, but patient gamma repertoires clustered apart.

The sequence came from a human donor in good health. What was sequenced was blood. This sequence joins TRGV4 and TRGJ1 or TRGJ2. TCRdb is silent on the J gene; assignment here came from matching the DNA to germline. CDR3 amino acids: CATWGAKTYYKKLF. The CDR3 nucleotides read TGTGCCACCTGGGGCGCCAAAACTTATTATAAGAAACTCTTT.